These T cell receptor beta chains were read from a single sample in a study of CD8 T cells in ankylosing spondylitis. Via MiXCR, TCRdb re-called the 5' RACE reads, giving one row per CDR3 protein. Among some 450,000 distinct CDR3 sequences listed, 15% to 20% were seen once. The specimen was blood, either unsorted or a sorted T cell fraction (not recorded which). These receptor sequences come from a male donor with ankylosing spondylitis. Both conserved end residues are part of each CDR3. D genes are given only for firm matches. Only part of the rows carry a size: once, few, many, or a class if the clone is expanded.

cdr3_aa: CASSIEPGDHSPLHF
cdr3_nt: TGTGCCAGTAGTATAGAACCAGGGGATCATTCACCCCTCCACTTT
clone_size: few
d_call: -
v_call: TRBV19
j_call: TRBJ1-6

cdr3_aa: CASSEYGGTPNYGYTF
cdr3_nt: TGTGCCAGCAGTGAATATGGCGGCACCCCTAACTATGGCTACACCTTC
clone_size: many
d_call: -
v_call: TRBV25-1
j_call: TRBJ1-2

cdr3_aa: CASSLSGQGVSDTQYF
cdr3_nt: TGCGCCAGCAGCTTATCGGGACAGGGCGTTTCAGATACGCAGTATTTT
clone_size: few
d_call: TRBD1
v_call: TRBV5-1
j_call: TRBJ2-3

cdr3_aa: CASSLAGTIRTLHF
cdr3_nt: TGTGCCAGCAGTTTAGCCGGGACAATTAGAACTCTCCACTTT
clone_size: many
d_call: -
v_call: TRBV12-3/TRBV12-4
j_call: TRBJ1-6

cdr3_aa: CSAREGGPRDTQYF
cdr3_nt: TGCAGTGCTAGAGAGGGGGGGCCTCGAGATACGCAGTATTTT
clone_size: few
d_call: -
v_call: TRBV20-1
j_call: TRBJ2-3

cdr3_aa: CSSPGTSYEQYF
cdr3_nt: TGCAGCTCCCCGGGTACCTCCTACGAGCAGTACTTC
clone_size: few
d_call: -
v_call: TRBV20-1
j_call: TRBJ2-7

cdr3_aa: CASSNGLAGTYEQYF
cdr3_nt: TGTGCCAGCAGTAACGGACTAGCGGGGACCTACGAGCAGTACTTC
clone_size: -
d_call: TRBD2
v_call: TRBV7-2
j_call: TRBJ2-7

cdr3_aa: CASSQTLSRGTDTQYF
cdr3_nt: TGCGCCAGCAGCCAAACTCTGAGCCGGGGCACAGATACGCAGTATTTT
clone_size: -
d_call: -
v_call: TRBV4-1
j_call: TRBJ2-3

cdr3_aa: CASSSPGPYEQYF
cdr3_nt: TGTGCCAGCAGTTCCCCAGGGCCCTACGAGCAGTACTTC
clone_size: -
d_call: -
v_call: TRBV28
j_call: TRBJ2-7

cdr3_aa: CASSTEGFSYEQYF
cdr3_nt: TGTGCCAGCAGTACGGAAGGTTTCTCCTACGAGCAGTACTTC
clone_size: -
d_call: -
v_call: TRBV11-3
j_call: TRBJ2-7

cdr3_aa: CASSFAGRKQNIQYF
cdr3_nt: TGTGCCAGCAGTTTTGCCGGGAGAAAGCAAAACATTCAGTACTTC
clone_size: -
d_call: -
v_call: TRBV12-3/TRBV12-4
j_call: TRBJ2-4

cdr3_aa: CASSPPWQGGSEKLFF
cdr3_nt: TGTGCCAGCTCACCACCGTGGCAGGGTGGTAGTGAAAAACTGTTTTTT
clone_size: once
d_call: -
v_call: TRBV18
j_call: TRBJ1-4

cdr3_aa: CASSSWTSETYEQYF
cdr3_nt: TGTGCCAGCAGTTCCTGGACTAGCGAAACCTACGAGCAGTACTTC
clone_size: few
d_call: TRBD2
v_call: TRBV6-2/TRBV6-3
j_call: TRBJ2-7

cdr3_aa: CASSPQKAVTNTGELFF
cdr3_nt: TGTGCCAGCAGCCCCCAAAAGGCAGTCACGAACACCGGGGAGCTGTTTTTT
clone_size: -
d_call: -
v_call: TRBV7-9
j_call: TRBJ2-2

cdr3_aa: CASGGLAGNEQFF
cdr3_nt: TGTGCCAGCGGGGGACTAGCGGGGAATGAGCAGTTCTTC
clone_size: -
d_call: TRBD2
v_call: TRBV3-1
j_call: TRBJ2-1

cdr3_aa: CASSLGGGPQETQYF
cdr3_nt: TGCGCCAGCAGCTTGGGAGGGGGACCCCAAGAGACCCAGTACTTC
clone_size: few
d_call: -
v_call: TRBV5-1
j_call: TRBJ2-5

cdr3_aa: CASSSIAGGPLDTQYF
cdr3_nt: TGTGCCAGCAGCTCTATAGCGGGAGGGCCTTTAGATACGCAGTATTTT
clone_size: many
d_call: TRBD2
v_call: TRBV9
j_call: TRBJ2-3

cdr3_aa: CASSLNEEGEQYF
cdr3_nt: TGTGCCAGCAGCTTGAATGAGGAAGGCGAGCAGTACTTC
clone_size: few
d_call: -
v_call: TRBV7-9
j_call: TRBJ2-7

cdr3_aa: CASSWRGSYNEQFF
cdr3_nt: TGTGCCAGCAGCTGGCGGGGGTCCTACAATGAGCAGTTCTTC
clone_size: few
d_call: TRBD2
v_call: TRBV7-2
j_call: TRBJ2-1

cdr3_aa: CASSQNGRETQYF
cdr3_nt: TGTGCCAGCAGCCAAAATGGACGGGAGACCCAGTACTTC
clone_size: -
d_call: -
v_call: TRBV14
j_call: TRBJ2-5

cdr3_aa: CASSLEGGPSNQPQHF
cdr3_nt: TGTGCCAGCAGTTTAGAAGGGGGCCCGAGCAATCAGCCCCAGCATTTT
clone_size: -
d_call: TRBD1
v_call: TRBV12-3/TRBV12-4
j_call: TRBJ1-5

cdr3_aa: CSARDPWGETQYF
cdr3_nt: TGCAGTGCTAGAGATCCATGGGGGGAGACCCAGTACTTC
clone_size: few
d_call: -
v_call: TRBV20-1
j_call: TRBJ2-5

cdr3_aa: CASSPRTTRNTIYF
cdr3_nt: TGTGCCAGCAGCCCCCGGACCACTAGGAACACCATATATTTT
clone_size: -
d_call: -
v_call: TRBV7-2
j_call: TRBJ1-3

cdr3_aa: CSALWQGVISYEQYF
cdr3_nt: TGCAGTGCTTTGTGGCAAGGGGTAATCTCCTACGAGCAGTACTTC
clone_size: -
d_call: -
v_call: TRBV20-1
j_call: TRBJ2-7

cdr3_aa: CASSPRVAGANVLTF
cdr3_nt: TGTGCCAGCAGCCCTAGGGTAGCTGGGGCCAACGTCCTGACTTTC
clone_size: -
d_call: -
v_call: TRBV3-1
j_call: TRBJ2-6

cdr3_aa: CASSQEWGKDTEAFF
cdr3_nt: TGCGCCAGCAGCCAAGAATGGGGGAAAGACACTGAAGCTTTCTTT
clone_size: few
d_call: -
v_call: TRBV4-1
j_call: TRBJ1-1

cdr3_aa: CASSPRPTDRYTIYF
cdr3_nt: TGTGCCAGCAGCCCCCGCCCGACAGACAGATACACCATATATTTT
clone_size: few
d_call: -
v_call: TRBV11-2
j_call: TRBJ1-3

cdr3_aa: CASRITSGRATDTQYF
cdr3_nt: TGTGCCAGCAGGATAACTAGCGGGAGGGCCACAGATACGCAGTATTTT
clone_size: many
d_call: TRBD2
v_call: TRBV12-3/TRBV12-4
j_call: TRBJ2-3

cdr3_aa: CASSLSLTSGLYEQYF
cdr3_nt: TGTGCCAGCAGTTTATCGTTAACTAGCGGCCTCTACGAGCAGTACTTC
clone_size: -
d_call: TRBD2
v_call: TRBV28
j_call: TRBJ2-7

cdr3_aa: CSARDVRGGNTGELFF
cdr3_nt: TGCAGTGCTAGAGATGTCCGGGGGGGGAACACCGGGGAGCTGTTTTTT
clone_size: -
d_call: TRBD2
v_call: TRBV20-1
j_call: TRBJ2-2

cdr3_aa: CASSESRKGQETQYF
cdr3_nt: TGTGCCAGCAGTGAAAGTCGAAAGGGGCAAGAGACCCAGTACTTC
clone_size: -
d_call: -
v_call: TRBV25-1
j_call: TRBJ2-5

cdr3_aa: CSVGHNEQFF
cdr3_nt: TGCAGCGTTGGCCACAATGAGCAGTTCTTC
clone_size: few
d_call: -
v_call: TRBV29-1
j_call: TRBJ2-1

cdr3_aa: CSVEPPWTEVTEAFF
cdr3_nt: TGCAGCGTTGAACCTCCTTGGACTGAAGTCACTGAAGCTTTCTTT
clone_size: few
d_call: -
v_call: TRBV29-1
j_call: TRBJ1-1

cdr3_aa: CAWSPRVGYQYF
cdr3_nt: TGTGCCTGGAGCCCACGGGTAGGGTACCAGTACTTC
clone_size: -
d_call: -
v_call: TRBV30
j_call: TRBJ2-5

cdr3_aa: CASSQDRVRGYTF
cdr3_nt: TGTGCCAGCAGCCAGGACAGGGTGCGTGGCTACACCTTC
clone_size: -
d_call: TRBD1
v_call: TRBV12-3/TRBV12-4
j_call: TRBJ1-2

cdr3_aa: CASSERGYGADTQYF
cdr3_nt: TGTGCCAGCAGTGAAAGGGGGTACGGTGCAGATACGCAGTATTTT
clone_size: -
d_call: -
v_call: TRBV6-1
j_call: TRBJ2-3

cdr3_aa: CASSPKRETQYF
cdr3_nt: TGTGCCAGCTCACCAAAGAGGGAGACCCAGTACTTC
clone_size: -
d_call: -
v_call: TRBV18
j_call: TRBJ2-5

cdr3_aa: CSAKTSGFKPYEQYF
cdr3_nt: TGCAGTGCTAAGACTAGCGGTTTTAAACCCTACGAGCAGTACTTC
clone_size: few
d_call: TRBD2
v_call: TRBV20-1
j_call: TRBJ2-7

cdr3_aa: CASSSTGGGPLYNSPLHF
cdr3_nt: TGTGCCAGCAGCTCAACAGGGGGCGGACCTCTCTATAATTCACCCCTCCACTTT
clone_size: -
d_call: TRBD1
v_call: TRBV28
j_call: TRBJ1-6

cdr3_aa: CASSFRANTGELFF
cdr3_nt: TGTGCCAGCAGTTTCAGAGCGAACACCGGGGAGCTGTTTTTT
clone_size: many
d_call: -
v_call: TRBV12-3/TRBV12-4
j_call: TRBJ2-2

cdr3_aa: CASSRVPWEQFF
cdr3_nt: TGTGCCAGCAGCCGAGTGCCGTGGGAGCAGTTCTTC
clone_size: many
d_call: -
v_call: TRBV12-3/TRBV12-4
j_call: TRBJ2-1

cdr3_aa: CASTSRGAGTSSQPQHF
cdr3_nt: TGTGCCAGCACGTCCCGTGGTGCCGGGACGTCCTCTCAGCCCCAGCATTTT
clone_size: few
d_call: -
v_call: TRBV6-2/TRBV6-3
j_call: TRBJ1-5

cdr3_aa: CSAILAGLGDTQYF
cdr3_nt: TGCAGTGCTATCCTAGCGGGCTTGGGAGATACGCAGTATTTT
clone_size: few
d_call: TRBD2
v_call: TRBV20-1
j_call: TRBJ2-3

cdr3_aa: CASTPWDTDTQYF
cdr3_nt: TGTGCCAGCACCCCCTGGGATACAGATACGCAGTATTTT
clone_size: many
d_call: -
v_call: TRBV12-3/TRBV12-4
j_call: TRBJ2-3